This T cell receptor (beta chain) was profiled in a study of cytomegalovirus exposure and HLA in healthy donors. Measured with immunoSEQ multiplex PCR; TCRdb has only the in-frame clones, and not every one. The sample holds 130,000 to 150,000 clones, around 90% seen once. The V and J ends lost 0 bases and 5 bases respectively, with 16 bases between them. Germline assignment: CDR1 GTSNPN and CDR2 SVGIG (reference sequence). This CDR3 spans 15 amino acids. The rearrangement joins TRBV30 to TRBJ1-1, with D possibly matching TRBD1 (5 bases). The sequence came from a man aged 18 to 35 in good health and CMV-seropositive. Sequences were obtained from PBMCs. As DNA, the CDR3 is TGTGCCTGGAGTGTACGGGAGACAGTCGTAACTGAAGCTTTCTTT. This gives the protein CAWSVRETVVTEAFF.